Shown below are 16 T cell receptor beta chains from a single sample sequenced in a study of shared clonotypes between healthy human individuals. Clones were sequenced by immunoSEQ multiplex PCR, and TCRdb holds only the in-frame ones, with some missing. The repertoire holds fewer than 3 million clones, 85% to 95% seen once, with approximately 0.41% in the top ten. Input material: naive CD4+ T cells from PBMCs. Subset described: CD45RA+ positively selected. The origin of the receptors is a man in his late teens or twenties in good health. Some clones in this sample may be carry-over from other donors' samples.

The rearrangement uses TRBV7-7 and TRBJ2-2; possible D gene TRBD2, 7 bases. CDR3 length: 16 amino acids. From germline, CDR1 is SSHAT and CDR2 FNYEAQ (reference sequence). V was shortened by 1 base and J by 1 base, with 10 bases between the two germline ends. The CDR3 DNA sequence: TGTGCCAGCAGCTTAGTGGGGGGGCTGAACACCGGGGAGCTGTTTTTT. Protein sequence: CASSLVGGLNTGELFF.

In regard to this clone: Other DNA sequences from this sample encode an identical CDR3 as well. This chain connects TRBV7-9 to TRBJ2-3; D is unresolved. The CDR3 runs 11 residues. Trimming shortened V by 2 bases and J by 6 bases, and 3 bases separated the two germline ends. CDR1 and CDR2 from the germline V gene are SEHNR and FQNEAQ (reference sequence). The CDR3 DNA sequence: TGTGCCAGCAGCTTACTTGATACGCAGTATTTT. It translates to CASSLLDTQYF.

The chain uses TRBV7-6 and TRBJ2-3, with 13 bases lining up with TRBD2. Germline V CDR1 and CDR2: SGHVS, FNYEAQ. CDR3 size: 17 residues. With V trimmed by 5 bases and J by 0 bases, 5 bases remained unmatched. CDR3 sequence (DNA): TGTGCCAGCAGCCCGACTAGCGGGAGGTGGAGCACAGATACGCAGTATTTT. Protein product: CASSPTSGRWSTDTQYF. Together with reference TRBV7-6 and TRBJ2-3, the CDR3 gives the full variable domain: GAGVSQSPRYKVTKRGQDVALRCDPISGHVSLYWYRQALGQGPEFLTYFNYEAQQDKSGLPNDRFSAERPEGSISTLTIQRTEQRDSAMYRCASSPTSGRWSTDTQYFGPGTRLTVL.

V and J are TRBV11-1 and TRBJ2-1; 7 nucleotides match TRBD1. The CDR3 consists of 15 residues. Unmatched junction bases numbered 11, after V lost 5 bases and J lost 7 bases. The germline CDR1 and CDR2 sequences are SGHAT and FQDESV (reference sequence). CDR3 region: CASSLSGTVTNEQFF. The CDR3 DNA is TGTGCCAGCAGCCTCTCCGGGACAGTAACAAATGAGCAGTTCTTC.

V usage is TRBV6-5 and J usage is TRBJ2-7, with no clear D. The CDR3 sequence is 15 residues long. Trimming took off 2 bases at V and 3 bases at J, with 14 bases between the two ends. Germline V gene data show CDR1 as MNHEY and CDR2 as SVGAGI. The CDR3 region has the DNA TGTGCCAGCAGTTACCGGGTAGCCGTGGACTACGAGCAGTACTTC. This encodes CASSYRVAVDYEQYF.

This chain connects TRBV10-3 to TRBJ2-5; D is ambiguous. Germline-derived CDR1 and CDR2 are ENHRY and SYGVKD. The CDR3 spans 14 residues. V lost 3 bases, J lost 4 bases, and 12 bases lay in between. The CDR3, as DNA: TGTGCCATCAGTGACTCCAGAAGTCGAGAGACCCAGTACTTC. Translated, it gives CAISDSRSRETQYF.

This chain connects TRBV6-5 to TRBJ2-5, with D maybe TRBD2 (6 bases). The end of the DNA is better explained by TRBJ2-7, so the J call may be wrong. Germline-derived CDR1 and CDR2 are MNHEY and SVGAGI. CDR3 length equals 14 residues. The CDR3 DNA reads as TGTGCCAGCAGTTACCTGGCGGGGAACTACGAGCAGTACTTC. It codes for CASSYLAGNYEQYF.

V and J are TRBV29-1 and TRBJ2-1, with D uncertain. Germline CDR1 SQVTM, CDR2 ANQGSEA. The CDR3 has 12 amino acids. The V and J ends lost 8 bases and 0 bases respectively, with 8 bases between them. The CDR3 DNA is TGCAGCCAAGTCGGCTCCTACAATGAGCAGTTCTTC. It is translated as CSQVGSYNEQFF.

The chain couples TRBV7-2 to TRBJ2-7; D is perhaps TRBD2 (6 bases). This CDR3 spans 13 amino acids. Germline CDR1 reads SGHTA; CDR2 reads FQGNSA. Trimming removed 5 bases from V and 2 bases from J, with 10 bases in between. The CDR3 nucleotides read TGTGCCAGCAGCCGCGGGACTCCCTACGAGCAGTACTTC. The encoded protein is CASSRGTPYEQYF.

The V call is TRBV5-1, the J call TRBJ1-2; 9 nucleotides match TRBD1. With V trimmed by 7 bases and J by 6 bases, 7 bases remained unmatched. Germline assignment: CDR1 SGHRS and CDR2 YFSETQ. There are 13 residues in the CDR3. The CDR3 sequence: CASFTGGDDGYTF. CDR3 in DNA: TGCGCCAGCTTCACAGGGGGCGATGATGGCTACACCTTC.

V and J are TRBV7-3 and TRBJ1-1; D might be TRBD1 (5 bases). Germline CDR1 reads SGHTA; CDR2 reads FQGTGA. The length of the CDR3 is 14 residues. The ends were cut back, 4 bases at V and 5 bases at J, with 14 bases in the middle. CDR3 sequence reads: CASSSQGRGTEAFF. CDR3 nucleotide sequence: TGTGCCAGCAGCTCCCAGGGTCGAGGGACTGAAGCTTTCTTT.

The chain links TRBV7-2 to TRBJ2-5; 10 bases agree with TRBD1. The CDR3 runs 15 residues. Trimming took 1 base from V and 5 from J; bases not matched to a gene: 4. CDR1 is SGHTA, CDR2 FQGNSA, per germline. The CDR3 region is CASSLGQGASETQYF. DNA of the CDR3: TGTGCCAGCAGCTTAGGACAGGGGGCATCGGAGACCCAGTACTTC. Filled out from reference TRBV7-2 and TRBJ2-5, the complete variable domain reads GAGVSQSPSNKVTEKGKDVELRCDPISGHTALYWYRQSLGQGLEFLIYFQGNSAPDKSGLPSDRFSAERTGGSVSTLTIQRTQQEDSAVYLCASSLGQGASETQYFGPGTRLLVL.

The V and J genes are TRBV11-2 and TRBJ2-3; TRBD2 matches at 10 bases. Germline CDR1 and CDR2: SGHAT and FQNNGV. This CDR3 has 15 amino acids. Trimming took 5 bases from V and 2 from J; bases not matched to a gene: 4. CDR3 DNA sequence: TGTGCCAGCAGCCATCTAGCGGGAGACACAGATACGCAGTATTTT. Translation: CASSHLAGDTDTQYF.

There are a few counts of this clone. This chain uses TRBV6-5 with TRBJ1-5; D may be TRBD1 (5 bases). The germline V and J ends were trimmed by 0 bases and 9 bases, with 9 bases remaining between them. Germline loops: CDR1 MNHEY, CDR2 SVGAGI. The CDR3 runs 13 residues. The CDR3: CASSYSRGMPQHF. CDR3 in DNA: TGTGCCAGCAGTTACTCGAGGGGAATGCCCCAGCATTTT.

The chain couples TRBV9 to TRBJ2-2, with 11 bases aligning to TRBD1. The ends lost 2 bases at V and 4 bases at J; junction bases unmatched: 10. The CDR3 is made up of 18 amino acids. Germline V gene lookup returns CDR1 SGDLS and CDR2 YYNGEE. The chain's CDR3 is CASSVLTGTGGITGELFF. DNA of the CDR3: TGTGCCAGCAGCGTTTTGACCGGGACAGGGGGGATCACCGGGGAGCTGTTTTTT.

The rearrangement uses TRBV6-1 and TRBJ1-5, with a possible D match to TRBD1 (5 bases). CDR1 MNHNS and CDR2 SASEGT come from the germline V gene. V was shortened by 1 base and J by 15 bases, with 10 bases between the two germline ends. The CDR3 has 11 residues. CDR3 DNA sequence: TGTGCCAGCAGTGAAGAGGGGTCTGGGCATTTT. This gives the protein CASSEEGSGHF.